The present T cell receptor beta chain was sequenced within a study of blood T cell repertoires in COVID-19. Study summary: From the United States, Italy and Spain came samples of acute and convalescent COVID-19. T cells, B-cell-depleted T cells, or PBMCs supplied cDNA or gDNA.

In the original analysis: By means of reference gene primer amplification, nucleated cell counts were estimated. This table comes from immunoSEQ multiplex PCR, and its TCRdb copy is limited to in-frame clones, with some not included. Clone size and the V and J calls come from that table; the DNA yielded D and trimming. The sample has under 200,000 clones; over 65% are singletons. This clone was recorded once. The germline CDR1 and CDR2 sequences are MNHEY and SVGAGI. This CDR3 region has 15 residues. V lost 5 bases to trimming and J lost 8 bases; unmatched junction nucleotides: 12. The sample comprised peripheral blood. J is TRBJ1-2 and V is TRBV6-5; 9 nucleotides line up with TRBD1. The sequence came from a man aged 55 to 69 with acute or convalescent COVID-19. CDR3 sequence reads: CASSIRDRDPGGYTF. The CDR3 DNA reads as TGTGCCAGCAGTATTCGGGACAGGGATCCAGGGGGCTACACCTTC.